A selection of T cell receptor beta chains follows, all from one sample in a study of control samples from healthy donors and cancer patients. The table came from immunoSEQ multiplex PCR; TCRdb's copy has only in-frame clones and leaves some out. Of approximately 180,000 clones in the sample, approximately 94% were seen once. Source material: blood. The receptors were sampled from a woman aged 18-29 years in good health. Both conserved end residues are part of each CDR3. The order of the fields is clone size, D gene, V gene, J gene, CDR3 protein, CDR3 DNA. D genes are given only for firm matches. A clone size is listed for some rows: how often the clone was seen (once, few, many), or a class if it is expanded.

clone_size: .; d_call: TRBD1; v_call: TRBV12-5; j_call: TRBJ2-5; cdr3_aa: CASGLVLGTGQETQYF; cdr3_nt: TGTGCTAGTGGTTTGGTACTGGGGACAGGACAAGAGACCCAGTACTTC
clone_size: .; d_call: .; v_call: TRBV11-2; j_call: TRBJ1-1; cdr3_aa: CASSAGRGGGHTEAFF; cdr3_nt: TGTGCCAGCAGCGCGGGGAGGGGAGGGGGGCACACTGAAGCTTTCTTT
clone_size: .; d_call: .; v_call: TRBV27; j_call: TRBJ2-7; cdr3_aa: CASSPRDSTYEQYF; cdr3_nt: TGTGCCAGCAGTCCCCGAGACAGTACCTACGAGCAGTACTTC
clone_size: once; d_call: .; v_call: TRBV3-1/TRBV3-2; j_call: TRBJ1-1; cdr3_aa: CASSQVGGDTEAFF; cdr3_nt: TGTGCCAGCAGCCAAGTTGGAGGAGACACTGAAGCTTTCTTT
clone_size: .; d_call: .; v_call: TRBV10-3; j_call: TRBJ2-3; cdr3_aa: CAISESTPRKADTQYF; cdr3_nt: TGTGCCATCAGTGAGTCGACCCCAAGGAAGGCAGATACGCAGTATTTT
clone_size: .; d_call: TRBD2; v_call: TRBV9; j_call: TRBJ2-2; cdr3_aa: CASSVNLAGVAGELFF; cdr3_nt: TGTGCCAGCAGCGTGAATCTAGCGGGAGTTGCCGGGGAGCTGTTTTTT
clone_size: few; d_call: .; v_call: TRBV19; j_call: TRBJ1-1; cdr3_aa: CASTPTAMNTEAFF; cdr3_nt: TGTGCCAGTACCCCGACAGCCATGAACACTGAAGCTTTCTTT
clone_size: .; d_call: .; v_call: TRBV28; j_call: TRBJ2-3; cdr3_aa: CASSLVLGPGDEQYF; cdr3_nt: TGTGCCAGCAGTTTAGTCCTTGGACCCGGAGATGAGCAGTATTTT
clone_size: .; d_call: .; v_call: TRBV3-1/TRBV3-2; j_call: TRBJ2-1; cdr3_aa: CASSQDGDPGSSYNEQFF; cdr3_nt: TGTGCCAGCAGCCAAGATGGGGACCCCGGAAGCTCCTACAATGAGCAGTTCTTC
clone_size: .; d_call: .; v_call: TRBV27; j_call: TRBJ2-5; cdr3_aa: CASSPRDREETQYF; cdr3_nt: TGTGCCAGCAGTCCCCGGGACCGAGAAGAGACCCAGTACTTC
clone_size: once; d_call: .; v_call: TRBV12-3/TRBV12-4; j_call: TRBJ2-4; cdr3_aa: CASGGSLDGIQYF; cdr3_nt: TGTGCCAGCGGTGGATCTTTGGATGGCATTCAGTACTTC
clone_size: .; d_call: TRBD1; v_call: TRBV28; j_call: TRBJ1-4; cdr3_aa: CASSSRTGKNEKLFF; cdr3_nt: TGTGCCAGCAGTTCCCGGACAGGGAAAAATGAAAAACTGTTTTTT
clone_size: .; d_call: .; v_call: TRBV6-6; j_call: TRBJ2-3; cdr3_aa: CASQLTDTQYF; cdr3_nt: TGTGCCAGCCAGTTAACAGATACGCAGTATTTT
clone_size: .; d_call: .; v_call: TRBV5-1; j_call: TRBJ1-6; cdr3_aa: CASSLGALGSPLHF; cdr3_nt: TGCGCCAGCAGCTTGGGGGCACTGGGGTCACCCCTCCACTTT
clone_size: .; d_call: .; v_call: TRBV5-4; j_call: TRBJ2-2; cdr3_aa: CASSPPGHGELFF; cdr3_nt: TGTGCCAGCAGCCCTCCGGGGCACGGGGAGCTGTTTTTT
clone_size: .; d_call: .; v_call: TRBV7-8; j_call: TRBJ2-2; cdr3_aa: CASSLVVLGLPNTGELFF; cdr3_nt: TGTGCCAGCAGCTTAGTGGTTCTTGGGCTCCCGAACACCGGGGAGCTGTTTTTT
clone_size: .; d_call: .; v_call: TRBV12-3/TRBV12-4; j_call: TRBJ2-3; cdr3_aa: CASSSQGDTQYF; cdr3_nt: TGTGCCAGCAGTTCTCAGGGAGATACGCAGTATTTT
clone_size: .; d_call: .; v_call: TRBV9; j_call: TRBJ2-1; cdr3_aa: CASSVVGAYNEQFF; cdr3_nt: TGTGCCAGCAGCGTAGTGGGAGCCTACAATGAGCAGTTCTTC
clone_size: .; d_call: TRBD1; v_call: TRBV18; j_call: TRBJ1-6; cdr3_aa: CASSPDRYSPLHF; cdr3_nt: TGTGCCAGCTCACCGGACAGGTATTCACCCCTCCACTTT
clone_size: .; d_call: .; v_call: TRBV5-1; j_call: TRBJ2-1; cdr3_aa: CASSPSSYNEQFF; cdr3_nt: TGCGCCAGCAGCCCGAGCTCCTACAATGAGCAGTTCTTC
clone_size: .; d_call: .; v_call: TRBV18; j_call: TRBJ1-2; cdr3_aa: CASSPTATVNYGYTF; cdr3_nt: TGTGCCAGCTCACCAACTGCGACGGTGAACTATGGCTACACCTTC
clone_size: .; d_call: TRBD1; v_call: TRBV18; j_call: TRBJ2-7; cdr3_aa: CASSPGDRDYEQYF; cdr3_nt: TGTGCCAGCTCACCGGGGGACAGAGACTACGAGCAGTACTTC
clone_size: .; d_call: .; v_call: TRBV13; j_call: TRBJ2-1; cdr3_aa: CASRSRSSNYNEQFF; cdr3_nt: TGTGCCAGCAGGTCTAGGAGTTCAAACTACAATGAGCAGTTCTTC
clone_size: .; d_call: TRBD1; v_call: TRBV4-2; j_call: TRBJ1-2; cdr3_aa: CASSRKDRGIGYTF; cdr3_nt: TGTGCCAGCAGCCGCAAGGACAGGGGTATTGGCTACACCTTC